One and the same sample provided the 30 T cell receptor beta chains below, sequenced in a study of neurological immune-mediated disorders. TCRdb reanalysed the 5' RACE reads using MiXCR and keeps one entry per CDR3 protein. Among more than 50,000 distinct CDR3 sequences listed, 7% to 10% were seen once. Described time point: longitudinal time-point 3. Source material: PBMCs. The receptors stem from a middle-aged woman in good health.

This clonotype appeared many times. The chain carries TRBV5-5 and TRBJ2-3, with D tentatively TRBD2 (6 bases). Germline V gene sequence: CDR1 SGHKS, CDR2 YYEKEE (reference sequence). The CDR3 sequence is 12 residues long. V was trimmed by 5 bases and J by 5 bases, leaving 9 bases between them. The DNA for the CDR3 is TGTGCCAGCAGTTACGGGGGAGATACGCAGTATTTT. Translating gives CASSYGGDTQYF. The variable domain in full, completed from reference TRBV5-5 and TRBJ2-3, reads DAGVTQSPTHLIKTRGQQVTLRCSPISGHKSVSWYQQVLGQGPQFIFQYYEKEERGRGNFPDRFSARQFPNYSSELNVNALLLGDSALYLCASSYGGDTQYFGPGTRLTVL.

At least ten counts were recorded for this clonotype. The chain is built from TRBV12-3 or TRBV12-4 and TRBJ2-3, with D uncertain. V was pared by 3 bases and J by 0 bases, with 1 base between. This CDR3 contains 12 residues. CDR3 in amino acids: CASSFSTDTQYF. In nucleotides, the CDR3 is TGTGCCAGCAGTTTCAGCACAGATACGCAGTATTTT.

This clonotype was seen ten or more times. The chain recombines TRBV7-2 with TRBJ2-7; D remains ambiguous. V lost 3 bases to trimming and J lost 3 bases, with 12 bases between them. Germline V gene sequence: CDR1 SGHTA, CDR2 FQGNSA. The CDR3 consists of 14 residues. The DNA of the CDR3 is TGTGCCAGCAGCTTTCCCAGGCAGAGCTACGAGCAGTACTTC. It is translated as CASSFPRQSYEQYF.

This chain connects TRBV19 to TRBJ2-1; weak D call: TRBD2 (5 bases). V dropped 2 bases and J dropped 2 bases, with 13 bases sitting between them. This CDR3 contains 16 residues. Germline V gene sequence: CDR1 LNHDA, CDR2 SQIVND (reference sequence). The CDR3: CASSILHRTAYNEQFF. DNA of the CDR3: TGTGCCAGTAGTATACTACACCGGACTGCCTACAATGAGCAGTTCTTC.

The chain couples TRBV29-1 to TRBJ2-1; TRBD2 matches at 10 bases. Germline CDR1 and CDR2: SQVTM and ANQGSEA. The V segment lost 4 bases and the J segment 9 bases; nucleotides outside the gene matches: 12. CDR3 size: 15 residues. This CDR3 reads CSVGRTSGTAGEQFF. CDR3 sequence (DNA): TGCAGCGTTGGGAGAACTAGCGGGACCGCCGGTGAGCAGTTCTTC.

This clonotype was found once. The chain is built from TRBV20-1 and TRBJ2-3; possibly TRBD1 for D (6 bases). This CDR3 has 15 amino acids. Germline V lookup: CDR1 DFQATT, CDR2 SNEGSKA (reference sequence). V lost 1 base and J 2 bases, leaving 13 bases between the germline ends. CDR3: CSARGRGVFTDTQYF. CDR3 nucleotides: TGCAGTGCTAGAGGCAGGGGCGTGTTCACAGATACGCAGTATTTT.

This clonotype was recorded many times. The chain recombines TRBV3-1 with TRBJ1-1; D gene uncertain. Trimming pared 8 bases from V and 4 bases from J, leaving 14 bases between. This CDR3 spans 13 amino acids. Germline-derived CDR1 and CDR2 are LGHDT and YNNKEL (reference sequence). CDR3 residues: CASLFGGSTEAFF. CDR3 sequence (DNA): TGTGCCAGCCTCTTCGGCGGCAGCACTGAAGCTTTCTTT.

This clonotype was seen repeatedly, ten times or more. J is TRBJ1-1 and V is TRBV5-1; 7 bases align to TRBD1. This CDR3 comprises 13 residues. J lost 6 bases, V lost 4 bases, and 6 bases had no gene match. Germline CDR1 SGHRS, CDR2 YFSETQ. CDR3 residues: CASSPQTGAEAFF. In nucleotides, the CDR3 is TGCGCCAGCAGCCCGCAAACAGGGGCTGAAGCTTTCTTT.

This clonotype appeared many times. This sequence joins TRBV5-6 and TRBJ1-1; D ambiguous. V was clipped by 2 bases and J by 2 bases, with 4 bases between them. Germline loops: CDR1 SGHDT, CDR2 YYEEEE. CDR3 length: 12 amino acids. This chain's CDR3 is CASSFDNTEAFF. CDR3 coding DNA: TGTGCCAGCAGCTTCGATAACACTGAAGCTTTCTTT.

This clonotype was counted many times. The CDR3 DNA reads TGTGCCAGCAGCCCTTGGATGGGTACGACCAATGAAAAACTGTTTTTT. It specifies CASSPWMGTTNEKLFF. The chain links TRBV7-2 to TRBJ1-4; D remains unclear. V was clipped by 5 bases and J by 5 bases, with 18 bases between them. The CDR3 has 16 residues. Per the germline V gene, CDR1 is SGHTA and CDR2 is FQGNSA.

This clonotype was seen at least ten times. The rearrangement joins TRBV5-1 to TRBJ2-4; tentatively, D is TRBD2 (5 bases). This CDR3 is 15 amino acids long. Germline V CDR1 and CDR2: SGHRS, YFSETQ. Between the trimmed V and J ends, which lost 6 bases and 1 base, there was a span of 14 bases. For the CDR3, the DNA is TGCGCCAGCAACTTCGGGGATATGGCCAAAAACATTCAGTACTTC. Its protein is CASNFGDMAKNIQYF.

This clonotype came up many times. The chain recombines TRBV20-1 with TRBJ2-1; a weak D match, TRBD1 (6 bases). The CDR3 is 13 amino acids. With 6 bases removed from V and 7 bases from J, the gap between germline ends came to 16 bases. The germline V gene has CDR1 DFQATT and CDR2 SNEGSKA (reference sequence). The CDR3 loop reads CSAGVGGLNEQFF. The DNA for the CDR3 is TGCAGTGCCGGGGTAGGGGGATTAAATGAGCAGTTCTTC.

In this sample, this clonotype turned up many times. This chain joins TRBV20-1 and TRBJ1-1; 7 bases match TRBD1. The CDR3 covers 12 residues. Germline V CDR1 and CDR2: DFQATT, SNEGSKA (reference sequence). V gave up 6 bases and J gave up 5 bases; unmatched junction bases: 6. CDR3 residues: CSAPRQGTEAFF. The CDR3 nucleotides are TGCAGTGCCCCTCGACAGGGAACTGAAGCTTTCTTT.

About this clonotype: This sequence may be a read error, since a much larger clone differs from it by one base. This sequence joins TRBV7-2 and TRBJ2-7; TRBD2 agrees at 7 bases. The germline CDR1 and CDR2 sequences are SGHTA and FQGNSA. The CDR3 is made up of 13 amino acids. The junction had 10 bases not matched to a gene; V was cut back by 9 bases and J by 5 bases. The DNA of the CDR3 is TGTGCCAGGGGGGGGGGGGAGGTCCACGAGCAGTACTTC. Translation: CARGGGEVHEQYF.

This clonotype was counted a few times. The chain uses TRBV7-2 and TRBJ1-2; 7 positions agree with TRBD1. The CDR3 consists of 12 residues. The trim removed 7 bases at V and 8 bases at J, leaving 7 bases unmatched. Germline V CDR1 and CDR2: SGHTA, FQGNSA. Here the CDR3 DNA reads TGTGCCAGCACCAAGACAGGGATCGGCTACACCTTC. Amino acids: CASTKTGIGYTF.

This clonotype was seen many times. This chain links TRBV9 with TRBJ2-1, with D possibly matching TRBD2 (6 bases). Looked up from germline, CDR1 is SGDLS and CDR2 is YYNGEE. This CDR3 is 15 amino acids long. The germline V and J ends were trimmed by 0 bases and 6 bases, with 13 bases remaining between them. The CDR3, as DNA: TGTGCCAGCAGCGTAGACGGGGGAGCACTCAATGAGCAGTTCTTC. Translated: CASSVDGGALNEQFF.

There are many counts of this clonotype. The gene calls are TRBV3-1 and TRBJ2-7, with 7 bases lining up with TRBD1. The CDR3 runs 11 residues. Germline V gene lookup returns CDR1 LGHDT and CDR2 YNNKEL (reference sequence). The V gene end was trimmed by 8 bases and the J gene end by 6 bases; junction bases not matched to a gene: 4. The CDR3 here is CASGRTGEQYF. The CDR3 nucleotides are TGTGCCAGCGGCCGGACAGGCGAGCAGTACTTC.

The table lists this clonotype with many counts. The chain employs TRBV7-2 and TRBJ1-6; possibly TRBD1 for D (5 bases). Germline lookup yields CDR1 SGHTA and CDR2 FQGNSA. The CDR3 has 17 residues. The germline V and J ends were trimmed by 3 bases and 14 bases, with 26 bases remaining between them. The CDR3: CASSFIAGTGDEGSLHF. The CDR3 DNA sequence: TGTGCCAGCAGCTTCATCGCCGGGACTGGGGACGAAGGGTCCCTCCACTTT.

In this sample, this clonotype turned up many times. CDR3 protein: CASSTLYEQYF. The DNA for the CDR3 is TGTGCCAGCAGTACCCTCTACGAGCAGTACTTC. The chain combines TRBV6-2 or TRBV6-3 with TRBJ2-7; the D is unclear. The CDR3 spans 11 residues. The V end was cut by 5 bases, the J end by 3 bases, with 5 bases between. Per the germline V gene, CDR1 is MNHEY and CDR2 is SVGEGT.

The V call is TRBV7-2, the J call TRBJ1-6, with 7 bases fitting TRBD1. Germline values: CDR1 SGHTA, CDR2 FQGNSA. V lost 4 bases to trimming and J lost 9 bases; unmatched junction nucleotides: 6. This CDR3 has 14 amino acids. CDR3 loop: CASSSATGFSPLHF. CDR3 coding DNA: TGTGCCAGCAGCTCCGCGACAGGGTTTTCACCCCTCCACTTT.

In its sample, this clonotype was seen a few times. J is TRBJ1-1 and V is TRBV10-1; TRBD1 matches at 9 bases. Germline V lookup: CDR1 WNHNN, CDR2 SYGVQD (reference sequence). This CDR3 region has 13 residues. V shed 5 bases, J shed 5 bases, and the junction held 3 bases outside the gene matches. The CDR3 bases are TGCGCCAGCAGTATGACAGGGGGAACTGAAGCTTTCTTT. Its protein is CASSMTGGTEAFF.

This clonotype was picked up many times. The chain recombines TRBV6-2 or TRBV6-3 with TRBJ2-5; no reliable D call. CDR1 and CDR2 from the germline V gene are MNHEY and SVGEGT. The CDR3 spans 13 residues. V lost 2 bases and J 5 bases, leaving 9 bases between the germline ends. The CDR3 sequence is CASSYLESETQYF. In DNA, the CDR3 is TGTGCCAGCAGTTACCTGGAGTCGGAGACCCAGTACTTC.

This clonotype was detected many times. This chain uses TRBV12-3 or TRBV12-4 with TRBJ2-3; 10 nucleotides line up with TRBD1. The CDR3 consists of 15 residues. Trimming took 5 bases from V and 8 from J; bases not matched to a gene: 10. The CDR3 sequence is CASSPRDRGSGTQYF. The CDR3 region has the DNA TGTGCCAGCAGTCCTCGGGACAGGGGATCTGGTACGCAGTATTTT.

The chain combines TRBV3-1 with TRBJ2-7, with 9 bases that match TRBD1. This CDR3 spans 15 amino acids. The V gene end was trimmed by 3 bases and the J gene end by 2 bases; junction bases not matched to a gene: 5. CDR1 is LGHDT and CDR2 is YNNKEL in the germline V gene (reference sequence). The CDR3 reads CASSQGQGAPYEQYF. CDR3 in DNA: TGTGCCAGCAGCCAGGGACAGGGAGCACCCTACGAGCAGTACTTC.

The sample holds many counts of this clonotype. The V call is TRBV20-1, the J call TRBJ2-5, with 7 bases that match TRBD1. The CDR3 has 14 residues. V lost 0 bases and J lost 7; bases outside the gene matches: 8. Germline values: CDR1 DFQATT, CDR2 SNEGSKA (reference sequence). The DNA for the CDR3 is TGCAGTGCTAGAGATCCGAGACAGGGTCTGACCCAGTACTTC. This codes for CSARDPRQGLTQYF.

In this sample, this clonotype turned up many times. CDR3 region: CASSIDRAGNTIYF. CDR3 coding DNA: TGCGCCAGCAGCATAGACAGGGCTGGAAACACCATATATTTT. The V call is TRBV5-1, the J call TRBJ1-3; 7 bases are shared with TRBD1. The ends lost 4 bases at V and 2 bases at J; junction bases unmatched: 3. Germline V gene sequence: CDR1 SGHRS, CDR2 YFSETQ. CDR3 length: 14 residues.

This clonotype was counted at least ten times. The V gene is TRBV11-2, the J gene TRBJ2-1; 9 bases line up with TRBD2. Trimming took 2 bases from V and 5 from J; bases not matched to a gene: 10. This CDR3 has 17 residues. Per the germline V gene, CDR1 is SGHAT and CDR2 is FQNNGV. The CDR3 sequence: CASSLTSGPNPHNEQFF. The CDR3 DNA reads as TGTGCCAGCAGCTTAACTAGCGGGCCTAACCCCCACAATGAGCAGTTCTTC.

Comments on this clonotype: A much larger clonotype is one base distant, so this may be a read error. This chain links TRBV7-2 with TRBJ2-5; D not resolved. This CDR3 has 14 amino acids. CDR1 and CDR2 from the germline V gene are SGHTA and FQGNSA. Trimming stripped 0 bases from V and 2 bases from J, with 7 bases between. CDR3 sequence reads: CASSLAGVQETQYF. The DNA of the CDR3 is TGTGCCAGCAGCTTAGCTGGAGTACAAGAGACCCAGTACTTC.

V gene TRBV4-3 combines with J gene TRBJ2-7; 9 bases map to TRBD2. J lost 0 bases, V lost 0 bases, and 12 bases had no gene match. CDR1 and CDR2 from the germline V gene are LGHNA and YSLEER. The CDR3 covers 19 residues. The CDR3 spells CASSQDLPSSGDFSYEQYF. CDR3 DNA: TGCGCCAGCAGCCAAGACCTCCCTTCTAGCGGGGACTTCTCCTACGAGCAGTACTTC.

The CDR3 nucleotides are TGTGCCAGCAGCTTCTTAGACAGAAAAGTGACCCAGTACTTC. The encoded protein is CASSFLDRKVTQYF. The rearrangement joins TRBV5-5 to TRBJ2-5; D possibly corresponds to TRBD1 (5 bases). The CDR3 contains 14 residues. Trimming pared 2 bases from V and 7 bases from J, leaving 15 bases between. Germline CDR1 SGHKS, CDR2 YYEKEE (reference sequence).